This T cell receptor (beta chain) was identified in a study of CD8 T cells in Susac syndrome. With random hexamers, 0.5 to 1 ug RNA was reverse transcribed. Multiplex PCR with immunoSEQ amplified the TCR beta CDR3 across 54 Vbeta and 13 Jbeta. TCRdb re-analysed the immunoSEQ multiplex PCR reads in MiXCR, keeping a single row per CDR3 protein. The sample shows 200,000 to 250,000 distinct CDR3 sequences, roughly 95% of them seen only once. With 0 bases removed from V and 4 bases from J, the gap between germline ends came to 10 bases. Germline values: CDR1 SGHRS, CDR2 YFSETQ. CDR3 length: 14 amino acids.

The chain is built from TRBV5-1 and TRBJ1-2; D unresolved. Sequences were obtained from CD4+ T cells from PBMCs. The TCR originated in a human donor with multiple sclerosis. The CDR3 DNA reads TGCGCCAGCAGCTTGGAGTCAGGCATCTATGGCTACACCTTC. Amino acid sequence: CASSLESGIYGYTF. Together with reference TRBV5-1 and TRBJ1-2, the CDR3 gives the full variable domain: KAGVTQTPRYLIKTRGQQVTLSCSPISGHRSVSWYQQTPGQGLQFLFEYFSETQRNKGNFPGRFSGRQFSNSRSEMNVSTLELGDSALYLCASSLESGIYGYTFGSGTRLTVV.